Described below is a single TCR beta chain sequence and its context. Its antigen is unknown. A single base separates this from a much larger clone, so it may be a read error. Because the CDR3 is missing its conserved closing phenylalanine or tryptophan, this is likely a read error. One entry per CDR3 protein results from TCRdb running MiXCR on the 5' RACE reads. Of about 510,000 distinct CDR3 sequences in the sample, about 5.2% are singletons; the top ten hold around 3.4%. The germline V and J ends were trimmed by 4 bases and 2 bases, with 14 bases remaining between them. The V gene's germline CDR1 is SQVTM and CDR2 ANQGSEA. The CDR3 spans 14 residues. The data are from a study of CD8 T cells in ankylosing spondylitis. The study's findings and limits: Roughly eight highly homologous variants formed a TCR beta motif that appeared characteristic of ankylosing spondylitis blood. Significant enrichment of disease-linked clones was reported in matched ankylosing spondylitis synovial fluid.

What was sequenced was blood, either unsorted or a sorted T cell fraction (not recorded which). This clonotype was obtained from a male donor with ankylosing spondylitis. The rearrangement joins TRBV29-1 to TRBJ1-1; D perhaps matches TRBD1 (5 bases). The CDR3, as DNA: TGCAGCGTTGCTCGGGGACTTACTAACACTGAAGCTTTCATT. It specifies CSVARGLTNTEAFI.